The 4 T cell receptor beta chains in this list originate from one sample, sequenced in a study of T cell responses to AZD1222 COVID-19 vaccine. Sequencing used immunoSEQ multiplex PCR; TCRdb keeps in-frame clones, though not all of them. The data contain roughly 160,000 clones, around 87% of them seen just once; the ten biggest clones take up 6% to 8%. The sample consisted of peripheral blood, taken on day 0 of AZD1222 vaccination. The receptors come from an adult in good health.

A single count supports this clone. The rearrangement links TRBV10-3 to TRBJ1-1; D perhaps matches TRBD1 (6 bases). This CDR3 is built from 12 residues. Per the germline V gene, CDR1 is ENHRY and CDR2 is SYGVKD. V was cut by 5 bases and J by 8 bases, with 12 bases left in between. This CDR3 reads CAISTTGSEAFF. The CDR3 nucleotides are TGTGCCATCAGTACGACAGGTTCCGAAGCTTTCTTT.

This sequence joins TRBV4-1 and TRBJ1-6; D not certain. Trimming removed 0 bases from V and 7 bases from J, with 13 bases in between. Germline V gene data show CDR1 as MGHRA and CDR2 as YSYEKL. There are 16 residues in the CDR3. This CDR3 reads CASSQDPGLGNSPLHF. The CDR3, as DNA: TGCGCCAGCAGCCAAGACCCGGGTCTTGGGAATTCACCCCTCCACTTT.

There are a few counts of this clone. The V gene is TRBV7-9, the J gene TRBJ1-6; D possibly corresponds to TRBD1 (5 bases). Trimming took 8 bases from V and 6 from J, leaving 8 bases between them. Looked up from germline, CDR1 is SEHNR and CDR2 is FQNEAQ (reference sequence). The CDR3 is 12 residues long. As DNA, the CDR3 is TGTGCCAGCGGACATTTTAATTCACCCCTCCACTTT. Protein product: CASGHFNSPLHF.

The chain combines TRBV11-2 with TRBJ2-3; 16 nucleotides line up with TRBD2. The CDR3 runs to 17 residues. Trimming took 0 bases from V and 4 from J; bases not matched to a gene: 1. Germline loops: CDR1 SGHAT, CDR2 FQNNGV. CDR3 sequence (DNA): TGTGCCAGCAGCTTAGAGGGACTAGCGGGGGGGGCAGATACGCAGTATTTT. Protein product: CASSLEGLAGGADTQYF.